Presented here are 27 T cell receptor beta chains from one specimen sequenced in a study of STAT5B mutations in CD4+ large granular lymphocyte leukemia. This table comes from immunoSEQ multiplex PCR, and its TCRdb copy is limited to in-frame clones, with some not included. The repertoire includes tens of thousands of clones, roughly 79% of them detected once, and about 3.9% sits in the top ten. The specimen was CD4+ T cells from blood buffy coats. All receptors derive from a human donor in good health.

The chain has TRBV5-5 and TRBJ2-2; weak D call: TRBD2 (5 bases). Germline V gene sequence: CDR1 SGHKS, CDR2 YYEKEE (reference sequence). V lost 4 bases to trimming and J lost 3 bases, with 10 bases between them. This CDR3 has 14 residues. CDR3 residues: CASSQYGDTGELFF. The CDR3 DNA reads as TGTGCCAGCAGCCAGTACGGGGACACCGGGGAGCTGTTTTTT.

The rearrangement joins TRBV5-6 to TRBJ2-1, with 7 bases matching TRBD2. Germline lookup yields CDR1 SGHDT and CDR2 YYEEEE. This CDR3 region has 14 residues. The trim removed 4 bases at V and 8 bases at J, leaving 9 bases unmatched. The CDR3 region has the DNA TGTGCCAGCAGCCTCCTGGGTGCGGGAGATGAGCAGTTCTTC. This encodes CASSLLGAGDEQFF.

This clone was picked up one time. The chain's CDR3 is CASAGVREQFF. CDR3 DNA: TGTGCCAGCGCTGGGGTGCGAGAGCAGTTCTTC. The V gene is TRBV6-1, the J gene TRBJ2-1, with D uncertain. V gave up 8 bases and J gave up 10 bases, with 12 bases separating them. This CDR3 has 11 residues. Germline V gives CDR1 MNHNS, CDR2 SASEGT.

The gene calls are TRBV5-1 and TRBJ2-5; no clear D gene. V was cut by 0 bases and J by 5 bases, with 5 bases left in between. Per the germline V gene, CDR1 is SGHRS and CDR2 is YFSETQ. The CDR3 length is 12 residues. The DNA of the CDR3 is TGCGCCAGCAGCTTGGATGGGGAGACCCAGTACTTC. It yields the protein CASSLDGETQYF.

The chain couples TRBV19 to TRBJ1-2, with D unclear. CDR3 length: 13 residues. V was cut by 3 bases and J by 3 bases, with 8 bases left in between. Germline V gene sequence: CDR1 LNHDA, CDR2 SQIVND (reference sequence). For the CDR3, the DNA is TGTGCCAGTAGTATGGGCAGTTACTATGGCTACACCTTC. Translated, it gives CASSMGSYYGYTF.

The count of this clone is one. J is TRBJ1-2 and V is TRBV4-3; D remains ambiguous. CDR1 is LGHNA and CDR2 is YSLEER in the germline V gene. The V end was cut by 0 bases, the J end by 9 bases, with 14 bases between. The CDR3 sequence is 14 residues long. CDR3 protein: CASSQDIGRERYTF. The CDR3 nucleotides read TGCGCCAGCAGCCAAGATATCGGGAGGGAGCGCTACACCTTC.

V gene TRBV10-3 combines with J gene TRBJ1-2; TRBD1 matches at 8 bases. CDR1 and CDR2 from the germline V gene are ENHRY and SYGVKD. V shed 8 bases, J shed 3 bases, and the junction held 8 bases outside the gene matches. This CDR3 spans 14 amino acids. CDR3 sequence reads: CAIGTGGRDYGYTF. In DNA, the CDR3 is TGTGCCATCGGTACAGGGGGAAGGGACTATGGCTACACCTTC.

V is TRBV9 and J is TRBJ2-2; D is ambiguous. Trimming took off 1 base at V and 7 bases at J, with 5 bases between the two ends. The CDR3 sequence is 12 residues long. The germline V gene has CDR1 SGDLS and CDR2 YYNGEE. The CDR3 coding sequence is TGTGCCAGCAGCGTACTAGTCGGGGAGCTGTTTTTT. Protein: CASSVLVGELFF.

CDR3 in DNA: TGTGCCAGCAGCTCTGGGACAGGGAAACGCTACACCTTC. It is translated as CASSSGTGKRYTF. The V call is TRBV5-5, the J call TRBJ1-2; 9 nucleotides agree with TRBD1. Trimming removed 3 bases from V and 9 bases from J; junction bases left unmatched: 6. The CDR3 is 13 amino acids. The V gene's germline CDR1 is SGHKS and CDR2 YYEKEE (reference sequence).

V and J are TRBV10-1 and TRBJ1-2; possibly TRBD1 for D (5 bases). The germline gives CDR1 WNHNN, CDR2 SYGVQD (reference sequence). CDR3 size: 17 residues. The germline V and J ends were trimmed by 3 bases and 1 base, with 18 bases remaining between them. The CDR3 reads CASSDSWDLGGNYGYTF. The CDR3 nucleotides read TGCGCCAGCAGTGACTCGTGGGACCTCGGAGGTAACTATGGCTACACCTTC.

This clone was seen only a few times. This sequence joins TRBV9 and TRBJ2-7, with TRBD2 as a possible D gene (6 bases). Trimming removed 3 bases at V and 1 base at J, with 8 bases between. This CDR3 has 13 residues. Germline-derived CDR1 and CDR2 are SGDLS and YYNGEE. The chain's CDR3 is CASSARGSYEQYF. Written as DNA, the CDR3 is TGTGCCAGCAGCGCTCGGGGGTCCTACGAGCAGTACTTC.

The genes are TRBV5-1 and TRBJ1-6; TRBD1 agrees at 7 bases. The CDR3 extends over 14 amino acids. The germline V gene has CDR1 SGHRS and CDR2 YFSETQ. Trimming at V came to 0 bases and at J to 6 bases, leaving 0 bases not matched to a gene. The CDR3 reads CASSLGDSNSPLHF. CDR3 sequence (DNA): TGCGCCAGCAGCTTGGGGGACAGTAATTCACCCCTCCACTTT.

This clone was recorded once. The chain couples TRBV19 to TRBJ2-7; 9 nucleotides align to TRBD1. CDR3 length equals 13 residues. Losses at the gene ends were 5 bases for V and 7 bases for J; bases not matched to a gene: 6. Germline V gene data show CDR1 as LNHDA and CDR2 as SQIVND (reference sequence). CDR3 loop: CASSGTGREEQYF. The CDR3 nucleotides are TGTGCCAGTAGTGGGACAGGGCGAGAGGAGCAGTACTTC.

The chain employs TRBV19 and TRBJ1-2; D ambiguous. CDR1 is LNHDA and CDR2 is SQIVND in the germline V gene (reference sequence). The V end was cut by 3 bases, the J end by 3 bases, with 8 bases between. This CDR3 contains 13 residues. The CDR3 reads CASSIRGDYGYTF. CDR3 bases: TGTGCCAGTAGTATCCGGGGAGACTATGGCTACACCTTC.

CDR3 coding DNA: TGTGCCAGCAGTGAGGGGGACAGGGGGGGAAACGAGCAGTACTTC. Protein sequence: CASSEGDRGGNEQYF. The V gene is TRBV2, the J gene TRBJ2-7; 11 bases line up with TRBD1. Trimming cost V 3 bases and J 5 bases; bases outside gene matches: 6. The V gene's germline CDR1 is SNHLY and CDR2 FYNNEI. The CDR3 is 15 residues long.

The chain recombines TRBV19 with TRBJ2-1; TRBD2 agrees at 7 bases. Germline V gives CDR1 LNHDA, CDR2 SQIVND (reference sequence). This CDR3 contains 15 residues. V was pared by 7 bases and J by 2 bases, with 8 bases of the junction left unmatched. The CDR3 nucleotides read TGTGCCAGTAACCTTCTAGCGGAGACCTACAATGAGCAGTTCTTC. This sequence encodes CASNLLAETYNEQFF.

The chain employs TRBV18 and TRBJ1-2; D is ambiguous. The CDR3 covers 13 residues. V was trimmed by 0 bases and J by 7 bases, leaving 9 bases between them. The germline V gene encodes CDR1 KGHSH and CDR2 LQKENI. In nucleotides, the CDR3 is TGTGCCAGCTCACCACCGGTCTTCGGTGGCTACACCTTC. It specifies CASSPPVFGGYTF.

V is TRBV9 and J is TRBJ2-3; 11 positions agree with TRBD2. This CDR3 region has 17 residues. The trim removed 0 bases at V and 2 bases at J, leaving 5 bases unmatched. CDR1 and CDR2 (germline): SGDLS, YYNGEE. Here the CDR3 reads CASSVVGTSGTTDTQYF. The CDR3 DNA follows: TGTGCCAGCAGCGTAGTTGGGACTAGCGGAACCACAGATACGCAGTATTTT.

The chain combines TRBV7-9 with TRBJ2-1; possible D gene TRBD1, 6 bases. The CDR3 consists of 13 residues. Germline V lookup: CDR1 SEHNR, CDR2 FQNEAQ (reference sequence). V was shortened by 6 bases and J by 8 bases, with 14 bases between the two germline ends. CDR3 nucleotide sequence: TGTGCCAGCAGTAGGCAGGGGATTGATGAGCAGTTCTTC. It codes for CASSRQGIDEQFF.

This clone was seen a single time. The V call is TRBV6-1, the J call TRBJ1-1, with TRBD1 matching over 8 bases. With 10 bases clipped from V and 1 base from J, the junction kept 5 bases outside the gene matches. From germline, CDR1 is MNHNS and CDR2 SASEGT. CDR3 size: 13 residues. This chain's CDR3 is CAISQGANTEAFF. DNA for the CDR3: TGTGCCATTTCCCAGGGGGCGAACACTGAAGCTTTCTTT.

The J gene is TRBJ2-7, the V gene TRBV11-1; D unresolved. V was pared by 1 base and J by 5 bases, with 6 bases between. The length of the CDR3 is 12 residues. CDR1 SGHAT and CDR2 FQDESV come from the germline V gene (reference sequence). CDR3 sequence reads: CASSLGTNEQYF. Here the CDR3 DNA reads TGTGCCAGCAGCTTAGGGACGAACGAGCAGTACTTC.

The CDR3 bases are TGTGCCAGCAGTGTAATGACAGGGGCCGCCTATGGCTACACCTTC. It codes for CASSVMTGAAYGYTF. The chain joins TRBV11-2 to TRBJ1-2; 8 bases match TRBD1. This CDR3 has 15 residues. Germline V gene lookup returns CDR1 SGHAT and CDR2 FQNNGV. V lost 6 bases to trimming and J lost 4 bases; unmatched junction nucleotides: 10.

The rearrangement links TRBV6-1 to TRBJ2-1; D tentatively reads TRBD1 or TRBD2 (5 bases each). The germline V gene has CDR1 MNHNS and CDR2 SASEGT. This CDR3 comprises 15 residues. V lost 4 bases to trimming and J lost 3 bases, with 13 bases between them. Here the CDR3 reads CASSGPRDLYNEQFF. The CDR3 DNA is TGTGCCAGCAGTGGGCCCCGGGACCTCTACAATGAGCAGTTCTTC.

The rearrangement joins TRBV30 to TRBJ1-1; D gene uncertain. CDR3 length: 13 amino acids. Trimming took 1 base from V and 1 from J, leaving 7 bases between them. In germline, CDR1 is GTSNPN, CDR2 SVGIG (reference sequence). CDR3 bases: TGTGCCTGGAGTGGTATCTCGAACACTGAAGCTTTCTTT. Translation gives CAWSGISNTEAFF.

The V call is TRBV11-2, the J call TRBJ1-2; unclear D gene. The V gene lost 5 bases and the J gene lost 3 bases, with 13 bases spanning the gap. The CDR3 covers 14 residues. From germline, CDR1 is SGHAT and CDR2 FQNNGV. The CDR3 region has the DNA TGTGCCAGCAGCCGCCAACCGGGAGACTATGGCTACACCTTC. Protein sequence: CASSRQPGDYGYTF.

The CDR3 DNA sequence: TGTGCCAGCAGTTTAGGACTAGCGGGGTGGAATGAGCAGTTCTTC. Its translation is CASSLGLAGWNEQFF. The V call is TRBV27, the J call TRBJ2-1, with 12 bases matching TRBD2. CDR3 length equals 15 residues. The J segment lost 7 bases and the V segment lost 2 bases, leaving 3 bases of the junction unmatched. CDR1 and CDR2 from the germline V gene are MNHEY and SMNVEV (reference sequence).

V gene TRBV7-3 combines with J gene TRBJ1-3, with D unclear. This CDR3 contains 15 residues. CDR1 is SGHTA and CDR2 is FQGTGA in the germline V gene. Trimming pared 3 bases from V and 0 bases from J, leaving 9 bases between. The CDR3: CASSLNGGSGNTIYF. For the CDR3, the DNA is TGTGCCAGCAGCTTGAACGGTGGCTCTGGAAACACCATATATTTT.